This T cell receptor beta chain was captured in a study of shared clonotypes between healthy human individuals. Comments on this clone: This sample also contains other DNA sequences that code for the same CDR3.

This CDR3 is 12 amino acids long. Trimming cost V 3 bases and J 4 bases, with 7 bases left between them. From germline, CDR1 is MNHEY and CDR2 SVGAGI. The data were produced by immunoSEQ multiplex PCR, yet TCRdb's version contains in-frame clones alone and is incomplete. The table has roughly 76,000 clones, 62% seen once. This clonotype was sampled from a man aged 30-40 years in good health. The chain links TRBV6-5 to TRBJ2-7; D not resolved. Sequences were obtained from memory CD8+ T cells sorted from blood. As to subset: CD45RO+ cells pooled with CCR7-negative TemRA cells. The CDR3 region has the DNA TGTGCCAGCAGTTATTCTCCTTACGAGCAGTACTTC. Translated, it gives CASSYSPYEQYF.